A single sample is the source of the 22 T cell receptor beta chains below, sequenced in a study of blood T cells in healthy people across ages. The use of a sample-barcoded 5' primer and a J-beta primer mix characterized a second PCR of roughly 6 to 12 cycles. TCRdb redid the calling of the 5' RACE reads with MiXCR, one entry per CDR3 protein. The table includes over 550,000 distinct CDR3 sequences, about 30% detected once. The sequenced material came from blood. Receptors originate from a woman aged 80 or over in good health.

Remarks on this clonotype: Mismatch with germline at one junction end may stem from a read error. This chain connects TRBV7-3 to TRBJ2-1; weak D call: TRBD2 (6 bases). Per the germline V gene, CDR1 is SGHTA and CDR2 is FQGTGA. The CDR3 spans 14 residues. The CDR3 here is CASSPTGGEDERFF. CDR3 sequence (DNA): TGTGCCAGCAGCCCTACTGGAGGGGAGGATGAGCGGTTCTTC.

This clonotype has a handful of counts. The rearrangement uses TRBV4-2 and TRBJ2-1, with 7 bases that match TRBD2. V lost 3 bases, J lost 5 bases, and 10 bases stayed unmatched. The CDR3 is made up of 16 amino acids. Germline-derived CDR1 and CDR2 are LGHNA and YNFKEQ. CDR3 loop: CASSHEGGGRHNEQFF. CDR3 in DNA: TGTGCCAGCAGCCACGAGGGCGGGGGACGACACAATGAGCAGTTCTTC.

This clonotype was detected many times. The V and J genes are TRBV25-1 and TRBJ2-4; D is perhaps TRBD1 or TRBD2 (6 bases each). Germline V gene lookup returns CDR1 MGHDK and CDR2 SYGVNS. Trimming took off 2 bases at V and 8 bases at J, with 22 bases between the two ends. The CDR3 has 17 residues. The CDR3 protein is CASSEEGGAGERDIQYF. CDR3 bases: TGTGCCAGCAGTGAAGAAGGAGGGGCAGGGGAAAGGGACATTCAGTACTTC.

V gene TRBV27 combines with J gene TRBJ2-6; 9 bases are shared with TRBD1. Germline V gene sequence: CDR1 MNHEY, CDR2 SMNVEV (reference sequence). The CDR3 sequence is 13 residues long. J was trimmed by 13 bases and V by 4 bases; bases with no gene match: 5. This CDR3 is CASSWTGEGVLTF. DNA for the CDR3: TGTGCCAGCAGTTGGACAGGGGAAGGGGTCCTGACTTTC.

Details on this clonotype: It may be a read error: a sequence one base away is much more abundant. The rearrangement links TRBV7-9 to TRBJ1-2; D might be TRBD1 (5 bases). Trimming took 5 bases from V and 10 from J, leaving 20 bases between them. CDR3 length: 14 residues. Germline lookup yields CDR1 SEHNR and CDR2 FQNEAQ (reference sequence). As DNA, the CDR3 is TGTGCCAGCAGCCCAGGGACGGAACTTCATGACTACACCTTC. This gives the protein CASSPGTELHDYTF.

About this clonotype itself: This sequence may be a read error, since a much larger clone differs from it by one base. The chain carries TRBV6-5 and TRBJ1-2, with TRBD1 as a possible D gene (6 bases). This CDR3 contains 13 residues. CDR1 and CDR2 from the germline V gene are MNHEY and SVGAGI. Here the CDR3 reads CVSSYSRGGGYTF. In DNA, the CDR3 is TGTGTCAGCAGTTACTCGAGAGGGGGTGGCTACACCTTC.

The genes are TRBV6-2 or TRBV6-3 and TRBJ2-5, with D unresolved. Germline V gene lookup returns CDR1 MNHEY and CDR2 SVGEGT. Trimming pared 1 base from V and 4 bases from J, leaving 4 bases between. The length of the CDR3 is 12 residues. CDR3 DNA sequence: TGTGCCAGCAGTTACTTCGGAGAGACCCAGTACTTC. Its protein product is CASSYFGETQYF.

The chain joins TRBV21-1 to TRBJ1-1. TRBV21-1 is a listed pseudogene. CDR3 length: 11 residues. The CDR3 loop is CASSPQSLAFF. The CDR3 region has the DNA TGTGCCAGCTCACCTCAAAGTCTTGCTTTCTTT.

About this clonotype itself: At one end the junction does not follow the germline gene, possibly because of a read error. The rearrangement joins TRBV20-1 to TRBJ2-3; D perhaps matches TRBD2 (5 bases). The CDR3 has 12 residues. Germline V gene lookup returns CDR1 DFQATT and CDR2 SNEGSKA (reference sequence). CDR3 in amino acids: CRARPGTDTQYF. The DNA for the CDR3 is TGCAGGGCTAGGCCGGGGACAGATACGCAGTATTTT.

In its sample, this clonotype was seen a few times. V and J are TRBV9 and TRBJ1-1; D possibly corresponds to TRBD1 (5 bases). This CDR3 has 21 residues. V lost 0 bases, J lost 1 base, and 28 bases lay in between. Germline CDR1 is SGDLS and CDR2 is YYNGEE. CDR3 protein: CASSVGGVSGAWQGTNTEAFF. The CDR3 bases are TGTGCCAGCAGCGTAGGGGGGGTTTCTGGTGCGTGGCAGGGAACGAACACTGAAGCTTTCTTT.

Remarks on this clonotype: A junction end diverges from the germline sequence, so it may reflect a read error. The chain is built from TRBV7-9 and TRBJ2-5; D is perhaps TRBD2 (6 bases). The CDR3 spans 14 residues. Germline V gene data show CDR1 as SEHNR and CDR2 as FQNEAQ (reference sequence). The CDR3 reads CASSLAGGQGTQYF. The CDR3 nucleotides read TGTGCCAGCAGCTTAGCGGGAGGACAAGGGACCCAGTACTTC.

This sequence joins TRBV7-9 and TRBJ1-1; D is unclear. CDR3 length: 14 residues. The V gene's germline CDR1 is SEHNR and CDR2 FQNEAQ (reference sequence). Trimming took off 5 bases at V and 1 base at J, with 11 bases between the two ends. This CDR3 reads CASSLDFSNTEAFF. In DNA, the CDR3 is TGTGCCAGCAGCCTGGACTTCTCGAACACTGAAGCTTTCTTT.

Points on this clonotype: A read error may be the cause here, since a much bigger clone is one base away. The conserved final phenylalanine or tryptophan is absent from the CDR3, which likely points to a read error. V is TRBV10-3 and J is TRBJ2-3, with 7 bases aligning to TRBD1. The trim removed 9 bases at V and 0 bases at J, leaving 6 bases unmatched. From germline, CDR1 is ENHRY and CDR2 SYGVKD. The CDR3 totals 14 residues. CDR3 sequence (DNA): TGTGCCATTACAACAGGGGATAGCACAGATACGCAGTATCTT. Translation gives CAITTGDSTDTQYL.

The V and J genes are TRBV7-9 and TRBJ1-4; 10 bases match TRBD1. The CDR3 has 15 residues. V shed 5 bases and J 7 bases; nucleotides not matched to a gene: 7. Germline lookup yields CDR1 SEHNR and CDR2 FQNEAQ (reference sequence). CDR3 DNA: TGTGCCAGCAGCCAGAGCAGGACAGGGGGTGAAAAACTGTTTTTT. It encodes CASSQSRTGGEKLFF.

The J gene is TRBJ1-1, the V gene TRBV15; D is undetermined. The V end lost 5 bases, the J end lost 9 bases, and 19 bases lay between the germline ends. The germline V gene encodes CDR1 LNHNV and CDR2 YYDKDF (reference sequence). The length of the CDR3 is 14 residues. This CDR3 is CATSGLTGNVKAFF. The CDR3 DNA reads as TGTGCCACCAGCGGACTTACCGGTAATGTTAAAGCTTTCTTT.

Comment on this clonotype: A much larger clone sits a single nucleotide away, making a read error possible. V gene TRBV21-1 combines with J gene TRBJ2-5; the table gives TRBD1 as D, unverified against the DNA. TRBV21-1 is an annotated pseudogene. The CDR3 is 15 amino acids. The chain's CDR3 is CASSWGARGYNEQYF. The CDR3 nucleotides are TGTGCCAGCAGCTGGGGGGCGCGGGGATACAATGAGCAGTACTTC.

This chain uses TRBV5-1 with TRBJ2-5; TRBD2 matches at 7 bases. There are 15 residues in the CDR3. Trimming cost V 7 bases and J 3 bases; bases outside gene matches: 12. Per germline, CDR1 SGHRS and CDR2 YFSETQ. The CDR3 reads CASGRTWGGEETQYF. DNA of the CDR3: TGCGCCAGCGGCCGCACCTGGGGGGGGGAAGAGACCCAGTACTTC.

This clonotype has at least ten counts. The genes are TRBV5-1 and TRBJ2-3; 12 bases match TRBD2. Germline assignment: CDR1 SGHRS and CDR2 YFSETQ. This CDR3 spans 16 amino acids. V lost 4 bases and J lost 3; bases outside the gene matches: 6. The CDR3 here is CASSLRTSGVTDTQYF. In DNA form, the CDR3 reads TGCGCCAGCAGCCTCCGGACTAGCGGGGTTACAGATACGCAGTATTTT.

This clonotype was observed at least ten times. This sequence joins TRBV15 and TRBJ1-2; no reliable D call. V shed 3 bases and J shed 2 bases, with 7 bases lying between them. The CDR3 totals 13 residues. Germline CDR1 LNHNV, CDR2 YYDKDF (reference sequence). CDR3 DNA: TGTGCCACCAGCAGGGGAGGGAACTATGGCTACACCTTC. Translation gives CATSRGGNYGYTF.

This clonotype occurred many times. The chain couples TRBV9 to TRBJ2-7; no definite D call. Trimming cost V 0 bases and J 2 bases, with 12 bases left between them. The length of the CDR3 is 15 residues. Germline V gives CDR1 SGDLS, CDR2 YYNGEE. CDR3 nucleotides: TGTGCCAGCAGCGTAGCGGGTTCCGATACCTACGAGCAGTACTTC. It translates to CASSVAGSDTYEQYF.

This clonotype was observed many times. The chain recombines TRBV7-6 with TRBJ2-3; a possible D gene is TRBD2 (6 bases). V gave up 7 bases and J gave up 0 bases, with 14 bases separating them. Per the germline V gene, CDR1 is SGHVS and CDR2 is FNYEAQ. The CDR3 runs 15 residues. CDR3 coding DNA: TGTGCCAGCAAAAGACTAGTTTCCAGCACAGATACGCAGTATTTT. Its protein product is CASKRLVSSTDTQYF.

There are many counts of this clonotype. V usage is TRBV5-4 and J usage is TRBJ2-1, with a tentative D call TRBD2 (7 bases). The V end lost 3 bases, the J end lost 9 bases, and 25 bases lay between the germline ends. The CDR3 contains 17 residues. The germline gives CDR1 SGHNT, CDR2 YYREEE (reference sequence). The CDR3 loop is CASSSPKGGGRSSEQFF. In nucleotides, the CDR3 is TGTGCCAGCAGCTCCCCTAAAGGGGGGGGCCGGTCAAGTGAGCAGTTCTTC.